The T cell receptor (beta chain) described here comes from a study of cytomegalovirus exposure and HLA in healthy donors. Healthy people donating bone marrow made up the donors. The V gene's germline CDR1 is MDHEN and CDR2 SYDVKM. This CDR3 comprises 15 residues. V shed 2 bases, J shed 2 bases, and the junction held 1 base outside the gene matches. PCR was performed using 60 Vbeta and 13 Jbeta primers. Libraries were prepared by immunoSEQ multiplex PCR; TCRdb keeps only in-frame clonotypes and omits some of them. The sample carries about 130,000 clones, about 78% recorded once. In this sample, this clone turned up once.

The clonotype was recovered from a human donor in good health. Material for sequencing was PBMCs. This chain connects TRBV28 to TRBJ2-7, with TRBD2 matching over 12 bases. The CDR3 coding sequence is TGTGCCAGCAGTTTACTAGCGGGAGGGGCCTACGAGCAGTACTTC. Encoded protein: CASSLLAGGAYEQYF.